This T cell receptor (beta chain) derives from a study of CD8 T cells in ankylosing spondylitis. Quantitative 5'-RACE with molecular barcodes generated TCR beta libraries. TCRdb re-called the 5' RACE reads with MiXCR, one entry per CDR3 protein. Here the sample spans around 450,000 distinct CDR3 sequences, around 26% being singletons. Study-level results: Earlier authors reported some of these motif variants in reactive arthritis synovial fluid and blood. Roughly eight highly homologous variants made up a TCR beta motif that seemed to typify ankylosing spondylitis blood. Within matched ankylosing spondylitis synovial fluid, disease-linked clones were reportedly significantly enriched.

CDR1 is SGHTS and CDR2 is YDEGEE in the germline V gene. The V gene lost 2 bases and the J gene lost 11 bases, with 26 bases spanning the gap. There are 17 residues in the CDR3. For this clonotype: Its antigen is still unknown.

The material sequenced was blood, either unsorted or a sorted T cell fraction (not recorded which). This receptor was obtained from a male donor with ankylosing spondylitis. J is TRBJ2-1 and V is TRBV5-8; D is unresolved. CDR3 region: CASSFLYRAGILDQQFF. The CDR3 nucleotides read TGTGCCAGCAGCTTCCTATACCGGGCAGGTATTTTGGATCAGCAGTTCTTC. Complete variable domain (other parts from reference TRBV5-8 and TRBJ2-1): EAGVTQSPTHLIKTRGQQATLRCSPISGHTSVYWYQQALGLGLQFLLWYDEGEERNRGNFPPRFSGRQFPNYSSELNVNALELEDSALYLCASSFLYRAGILDQQFFGPGTRLTVL.